This entry is about one T cell receptor (beta chain). The sample holds a few counts of this clonotype. Its antigen remains undetermined. Base qualities are not recorded, but no much larger clone differs from it by a single base. This sample was included in a study of post-analysis software for immune sequencing data (dated by TCRdb to 2014 to 2015). Regarding the study in general: Relapsing-remitting, secondary progressive and progressive-relapsing multiple sclerosis were recorded as disease courses, and subtype annotation was lacking for some patients. The patient repertoires were compared against 11 previously published healthy control repertoires obtained from donors aged about 6 to 28 years. A subset of samples was prepared in parallel using single-end sample barcoding, then pooled and co-amplified after Illumina adapter ligation. General conclusions and limits of the study: Direct clustering with F measure revealed strong co-clustering of samples prepared in the same batch, which led to a batch-effect correction. The multiple sclerosis patient group was slightly younger than the control group. Significantly lower normalized Chao1 diversity was found in multiple sclerosis patients than in controls, suggesting substantial peripheral T-cell clonal expansion. Patients showed significantly higher frequencies than controls for five TRBV segments, among them TRBV5-6, TRBV5-1 and TRBV20-1.

To demonstrate the VDJtools post-analysis software, the study profiled TCR beta repertoires from the peripheral blood of about a dozen young patients with multiple sclerosis. Multiple sclerosis patients were children and adolescents aged roughly 6 to 16 years. Sequences DFQATT (CDR1) and SNEGSKA (CDR2) are obtained from the germline V gene (reference sequence). V trim: 3 bases; J trim: 2 bases; unmatched bases: 8. Spanning cysteine to phenylalanine, the CDR3 consists of 16 amino acids. Just the 48-base CDR3 DNA is kept, in frame starting at base 1. Receptors were amplified or captured by PCR. Sequencing used an Illumina HiSeq 2500. To reduce PCR and sequencing biases, unique molecular identifiers were incorporated into the TCR beta cDNA libraries. About 0.5 million cDNA molecules were obtained for every 1 to 10 million input T cells, so each molecule roughly corresponded to one T cell. The patient libraries were prepared and sequenced using the same protocol as the earlier healthy control dataset. Within a given batch, samples were prepared together, multiplexed and sequenced on the same HiSeq lane. As for how the authors treated the data: MIGEC was used to process the raw barcoded reads, and molecular identifier groups with only a single read were discarded before consensus assembly and CDR3 extraction. Clonotype tables were post-analysed with VDJtools, and diversity was normalized by down-sampling all datasets to the smallest sample size. In repertoire overlap clustering, CDR3 amino acid sequences, but not nucleotide sequences, were matched to correct batch-related cross-sample contamination. TCRdb passed the public sequencing reads through fastp at Q25 and MiXCR, retaining productive beta sequences. Rows with a matching CDR3 protein are joined into one entry that keeps the most common DNA and genes. TCRdb, rather than the study authors, made the V and J calls. This sample comprises fewer than 600,000 distinct CDR3 sequences, over 35% of them detected only once. The top ten clones comprise 9.5% to 13% of the sample.

This clonotype originated in a girl under 18 with multiple sclerosis. The rearranged chain carries TRBV20-1 and TRBJ2-1; TRBD2 fits 9 bases in the junction. Sequenced material: blood. The CDR3 region: CSASSRTSATYNEQFF. The DNA sequence is TGCAGTGCTAGTTCCCGGACTAGCGCCACCTACAATGAGCAGTTCTTC.